The rows below give T cell receptor beta chains drawn from one sample of a study of blood T cell repertoires in COVID-19. Data came from immunoSEQ multiplex PCR; TCRdb stores just in-frame clones and leaves some out. Altogether about 120,000 clones are present, under 80% being singletons, with the ten largest covering 2% to 2.5%. Sequenced sample: peripheral blood. The source is a man in his 70s with acute or convalescent COVID-19. Each CDR3 is given with its conserved first and last residue. The order of the fields is J gene, V gene, CDR3 protein.

TRBJ1-1 | TRBV18 | CASSPGDTEAFF
TRBJ2-1 | TRBV7-2 | CASSLVPGSSPYNEQFF
TRBJ2-4 | TRBV4-1 | CASLPLPGGPSNGKNIQYF
TRBJ2-5 | TRBV6-5 | CASSLGKQLQETQYF
TRBJ1-6 | TRBV7-8 | CASSGNRYSPLHF
TRBJ1-1 | TRBV2 | CASRADRGDGEAFF
TRBJ1-2 | TRBV7-2 | CASSPQTSNYGYTF
TRBJ2-3 | TRBV2 | CASSEAPHRDTQYF
TRBJ2-7 | TRBV2 | CASSGDTSYEQYF
TRBJ1-1 | TRBV5-1 | CASWDRGGTEAFF
TRBJ2-7 | TRBV5-4 | CASSLWGRGIYEQYF
TRBJ1-5 | TRBV7-2 | CASSRQPNQPQHF
TRBJ2-3 | TRBV5-4 | CASSTGTSGLQEYF
TRBJ2-7 | TRBV29-1 | CSVDDRDSYEQYF
TRBJ1-4 | TRBV7-2 | CASSLGQGAEDEKLFF
TRBJ1-2 | TRBV19 | CASSPRTGAPRGYTF
TRBJ1-4 | TRBV7-8 | CASSLGGRGYNEKLFF
TRBJ1-5 | TRBV5-6 | CASSSRQAYQPQHF
TRBJ1-5 | TRBV6-5 | CASSYDSTGNQPQHF
TRBJ2-7 | TRBV27 | CASSKSRDRGGYEQYF
TRBJ2-5 | TRBV19 | CASSIWGEGWKTQYF
TRBJ1-3 | TRBV9 | CASSVNHGPRAGNTIYF